This entry describes one T cell receptor beta chain. The sample is drawn from a study of blood T cell repertoires in COVID-19. Data came from immunoSEQ multiplex PCR; TCRdb stores just in-frame clones and leaves some out. This sample has about 190,000 clones; 80% to 85% occur once, and the top ten carry about 6%. CDR3 size: 15 residues. Germline CDR1 reads SGHTA; CDR2 reads FQGNSA. Losses at the gene ends were 7 bases for V and 7 bases for J; bases not matched to a gene: 9. The clonotype originates from a woman aged 40 to 50 with acute or convalescent COVID-19. The rearrangement links TRBV7-2 to TRBJ2-1, with TRBD2 matching over 11 bases. Sequenced: peripheral blood. The CDR3 DNA follows: TGTGCCAGCATCCGTAGCGGGGGGGTAAGGAATGAGCAGTTCTTC. This codes for CASIRSGGVRNEQFF.